The 27 T cell receptor beta chains given below trace back to one sample, sequenced in a study of control samples from healthy donors and cancer patients. The protocol was immunoSEQ multiplex PCR, while the TCRdb copy is restricted to in-frame clones and leaves out a portion. In the table there are about 98,000 clones, roughly 83% of which are singletons. Input material: blood. All receptors come from a woman aged 25 to 39 in good health.

This chain joins TRBV3-1 (or the pseudogene TRBV3-2) and TRBJ2-1; D call uncertain. With 0 bases removed from V and 15 bases from J, the gap between germline ends came to 15 bases. The CDR3 is 13 residues long. The germline CDR1 and CDR2 sequences are LGHDT and YNNKEL (reference sequence). CDR3: CASSQDLGSVGFF. CDR3 sequence (DNA): TGTGCCAGCAGCCAAGATTTAGGTAGTGTGGGGTTCTTC.

This clone was counted between two and nine times. The V gene is TRBV12-5, the J gene TRBJ2-4, with 8 nucleotides matching TRBD1. The CDR3 consists of 16 residues. Germline V CDR1 and CDR2: LGHNT, FRNRAP. J lost 2 bases, V lost 5 bases, and 8 bases had no gene match. The CDR3 nucleotides are TGTGCTAGTGGTCGACAGGGGAGCAGCCCCAAAAACATTCAGTACTTC. This codes for CASGRQGSSPKNIQYF.

This clone turned up a few times. Other nucleotide sequences in the sample specify the same CDR3. The chain recombines TRBV2 with TRBJ2-7, with D perhaps assigned TRBD1 or TRBD2 (5 bases each). Germline CDR1 reads SNHLY; CDR2 reads FYNNEI. The CDR3 has 17 residues. Between the trimmed V and J ends, which lost 3 bases and 0 bases, there was a span of 18 bases. The CDR3 bases are TGTGCCAGCAGTGATGGGGGTGGGTGGGGCCGCTCCTACGAGCAGTACTTC. This translates into CASSDGGGWGRSYEQYF.

The gene calls are TRBV2 and TRBJ2-4; TRBD2 matches at 8 bases. Germline-derived CDR1 and CDR2 are SNHLY and FYNNEI. V lost 7 bases and J lost 0; bases outside the gene matches: 11. The length of the CDR3 is 17 residues. Here the CDR3 reads CASIGLGGGIAKNIQYF. CDR3 DNA sequence: TGTGCCAGCATAGGCCTAGGCGGGGGGATAGCCAAAAACATTCAGTACTTC.

The J gene is TRBJ2-7, the V gene TRBV5-1, with 13 bases matching TRBD2. J gave up 5 bases and V 4 bases, and 6 bases lay outside the gene matches. The CDR3 has 15 amino acids. CDR1 SGHRS and CDR2 YFSETQ come from the germline V gene. DNA for the CDR3: TGCGCCAGCAGCGGACGGACTAGCGGGGGCCACGAGCAGTACTTC. It translates to CASSGRTSGGHEQYF. Drawing the rest from reference TRBV5-1 and TRBJ2-7, the complete variable domain is KAGVTQTPRYLIKTRGQQVTLSCSPISGHRSVSWYQQTPGQGLQFLFEYFSETQRNKGNFPGRFSGRQFSNSRSEMNVSTLELGDSALYLCASSGRTSGGHEQYFGPGTRLTVT.

The V and J genes are TRBV5-1 and TRBJ1-6; the D gene is possibly TRBD1 (5 bases). Germline V gene lookup returns CDR1 SGHRS and CDR2 YFSETQ. This CDR3 has 15 residues. The V and J ends lost 0 bases and 7 bases respectively, with 11 bases between them. DNA for the CDR3: TGCGCCAGCAGCTTGGCAGACAGCACAAATTCACCCCTCCACTTT. It encodes CASSLADSTNSPLHF. The full variable domain, completed using reference TRBV5-1 and TRBJ1-6, is KAGVTQTPRYLIKTRGQQVTLSCSPISGHRSVSWYQQTPGQGLQFLFEYFSETQRNKGNFPGRFSGRQFSNSRSEMNVSTLELGDSALYLCASSLADSTNSPLHFGNGTRLTVT.

The chain recombines TRBV7-2 with TRBJ2-7; a possible D gene is TRBD1 (7 bases). The CDR3 contains 18 residues. Germline CDR1 and CDR2: SGHTA and FQGNSA. The ends were cut back, 1 base at V and 4 bases at J, with 23 bases in the middle. The CDR3 nucleotides are TGTGCCAGCAGCTTAGTATCGGGAGCAGGGGGATCCGGGTACGAGCAGTACTTC. Translated: CASSLVSGAGGSGYEQYF.

This clone occurred a few times. The chain couples TRBV5-1 to TRBJ2-3; D might be TRBD2 (5 bases). Trimming shortened V by 0 bases and J by 5 bases, and 7 bases separated the two germline ends. The germline gives CDR1 SGHRS, CDR2 YFSETQ. There are 13 residues in the CDR3. The CDR3 bases are TGCGCCAGCAGCTTGGCCGGGGTAGATACGCAGTATTTT. It translates to CASSLAGVDTQYF.

The chain employs TRBV6-5 and TRBJ2-1; D is perhaps TRBD2 (7 bases). This CDR3 contains 13 residues. Deletions cut 0 bases from V and 10 bases from J, with 10 bases between. Germline CDR1 and CDR2: MNHEY and SVGAGI. The CDR3 DNA reads TGTGCCAGCAGTTACTCGGGGGGGCACGAGCAGTTCTTC. Its protein product is CASSYSGGHEQFF.

Only a few counts were recorded for this clone. The gene calls are TRBV2 and TRBJ1-6; D not certain. The germline V and J ends were trimmed by 10 bases and 9 bases, with 16 bases remaining between them. Germline loops: CDR1 SNHLY, CDR2 FYNNEI. This CDR3 has 13 amino acids. CDR3 nucleotide sequence: TGTGCCATCCCCGCTGCCGTGGGTTCACCCCTCCACTTT. Amino acids: CAIPAAVGSPLHF.

The chain couples TRBV5-4 to TRBJ2-2; TRBD2 aligns across 14 bases. Germline V gives CDR1 SGHNT, CDR2 YYREEE (reference sequence). V lost 0 bases to trimming and J lost 6 bases; unmatched junction nucleotides: 1. CDR3 size: 16 residues. CDR3 sequence reads: CASSLGLAGGPGELFF. As DNA, the CDR3 is TGTGCCAGCAGCTTGGGACTAGCGGGGGGGCCCGGGGAGCTGTTTTTT.

The rearrangement joins TRBV9 to TRBJ2-5; D may match TRBD1 or TRBD2 (5 bases each). The CDR3 extends over 14 amino acids. Looked up from germline, CDR1 is SGDLS and CDR2 is YYNGEE. V gave up 4 bases and J gave up 3 bases, with 13 bases separating them. CDR3 sequence: CASSPYVGEETQYF. The CDR3 region has the DNA TGTGCCAGCAGCCCTTATGTGGGGGAAGAGACCCAGTACTTC. The full variable domain, in which reference TRBV9 and TRBJ2-5 provide the parts outside the CDR3, is DSGVTQTPKHLITATGQRVTLRCSPRSGDLSVYWYQQSLDQGLQFLIQYYNGEERAKGNILERFSAQQFPDLHSELNLSSLELGDSALYFCASSPYVGEETQYFGPGTRLLVL.

This chain connects TRBV30 to TRBJ2-3, with 8 bases fitting TRBD2. The CDR3 has 17 residues. Germline CDR1 is GTSNPN and CDR2 is SVGIG (reference sequence). The V gene end was trimmed by 0 bases and the J gene end by 2 bases; junction bases not matched to a gene: 10. CDR3 protein: CAWSVLFGGGLTDTQYF. The CDR3 bases are TGTGCCTGGAGTGTACTTTTCGGGGGGGGGCTCACAGATACGCAGTATTTT.

This chain links TRBV19 with TRBJ2-2; TRBD1 matches at 11 bases. Germline loops: CDR1 LNHDA, CDR2 SQIVND (reference sequence). The CDR3 is 16 amino acids. V lost 3 bases and J lost 5; bases outside the gene matches: 5. The CDR3 is CASSIRTGGLTGELFF. The CDR3 DNA reads TGTGCCAGTAGTATCCGGACAGGGGGCCTAACCGGGGAGCTGTTTTTT.

The chain carries TRBV30 and TRBJ1-2; D is ambiguous. The V and J ends lost 5 bases and 5 bases respectively, with 15 bases between them. The germline CDR1 and CDR2 sequences are GTSNPN and SVGIG (reference sequence). The CDR3 extends over 13 amino acids. The CDR3: CAWGGEGRYGYTF. The CDR3 DNA follows: TGTGCCTGGGGAGGCGAAGGGAGGTATGGCTACACCTTC.

The chain is built from TRBV11-2 and TRBJ1-2; D is ambiguous. V was clipped by 5 bases and J by 8 bases, with 15 bases between them. The CDR3 is 13 amino acids. Germline V gene data show CDR1 as SGHAT and CDR2 as FQNNGV. CDR3 bases: TGTGCCAGCAGCCCCCGGACTCATAACGGCTACACCTTC. Protein sequence: CASSPRTHNGYTF.

This chain uses TRBV2 with TRBJ1-1; 8 bases fit TRBD1. Unmatched junction bases numbered 8, after V lost 6 bases and J lost 5 bases. This CDR3 has 14 residues. The germline gives CDR1 SNHLY, CDR2 FYNNEI. The CDR3 is CASSTTGARTEAFF. The CDR3 bases are TGTGCCAGCAGCACGACAGGGGCAAGAACTGAAGCTTTCTTT.

The chain uses TRBV11-3 and TRBJ2-2; 9 bases fit TRBD2. V lost 1 base and J lost 7; bases outside the gene matches: 7. Germline assignment: CDR1 SGHNT and CDR2 YENEEA. The CDR3 loop spans 16 amino acids. The CDR3 loop is CASSLALAGNVGELFF. In DNA, the CDR3 is TGTGCCAGCAGCTTAGCTCTAGCGGGGAATGTCGGGGAGCTGTTTTTT.

The V and J genes are TRBV11-2 and TRBJ1-5; tentatively, D is TRBD1 (6 bases). V was shortened by 5 bases and J by 6 bases, with 23 bases between the two germline ends. CDR3 length: 17 residues. Germline assignment: CDR1 SGHAT and CDR2 FQNNGV. The CDR3 DNA follows: TGTGCCAGCAGCCAGTTAGCCCAGGGGAGAAAGGGTCAGCCCCAGCATTTT. The encoded protein is CASSQLAQGRKGQPQHF.

The CDR3 is CASSARGTGSATEAFF. As DNA, the CDR3 is TGTGCCAGCAGCGCTCGGGGGACAGGGTCGGCCACTGAAGCTTTCTTT. The chain has TRBV14 and TRBJ1-1; 9 bases are a match to TRBD1. Germline V CDR1 and CDR2: SGHDN, FVKESK. V lost 5 bases and J lost 4; bases outside the gene matches: 11. The CDR3 extends over 16 amino acids.

This chain connects TRBV27 to TRBJ1-1; 7 positions agree with TRBD1. Germline V lookup: CDR1 MNHEY, CDR2 SMNVEV (reference sequence). This CDR3 spans 14 amino acids. Losses at the gene ends were 6 bases for V and 0 bases for J; bases not matched to a gene: 4. The DNA of the CDR3 is TGTGCCAGCAGATTCACAGGGGTGAACACTGAAGCTTTCTTT. Translating it yields CASRFTGVNTEAFF.

The gene calls are TRBV4-2 and TRBJ2-7; 7 nucleotides match TRBD2. The length of the CDR3 is 16 residues. V lost 0 bases, J lost 6 bases, and 11 bases stayed unmatched. CDR1 is LGHNA and CDR2 is YNFKEQ in the germline V gene. The CDR3 protein is CASSQDRGQGGSEQYF. The CDR3, as DNA: TGTGCCAGCAGCCAAGATCGGGGTCAGGGAGGGAGCGAGCAGTACTTC.

This clone was recorded once. V is TRBV5-1 and J is TRBJ2-3; TRBD1 agrees at 9 bases. The CDR3 sequence is 16 residues long. Per the germline V gene, CDR1 is SGHRS and CDR2 is YFSETQ. The trim removed 4 bases at V and 1 base at J, leaving 7 bases unmatched. In DNA, the CDR3 is TGCGCCAGCAGCCCCGGGACAGGGAAGGGCACAGATACGCAGTATTTT. It encodes CASSPGTGKGTDTQYF. The variable domain in full, completed from reference TRBV5-1 and TRBJ2-3, reads KAGVTQTPRYLIKTRGQQVTLSCSPISGHRSVSWYQQTPGQGLQFLFEYFSETQRNKGNFPGRFSGRQFSNSRSEMNVSTLELGDSALYLCASSPGTGKGTDTQYFGPGTRLTVL.

The chain joins TRBV6-2 or TRBV6-3 to TRBJ2-7, with 10 bases identical to TRBD2. Germline-derived CDR1 and CDR2 are MNHEY and SVGEGT. The CDR3 is 15 amino acids. The V segment lost 5 bases and the J segment 5 bases; nucleotides outside the gene matches: 9. As DNA, the CDR3 is TGTGCCAGCAGTACCCCGGGACTAGCGCGGAACGAGCAGTACTTC. Its protein product is CASSTPGLARNEQYF.

The V and J genes are TRBV27 and TRBJ2-7, with 12 bases aligning to TRBD1. CDR1 is MNHEY and CDR2 is SMNVEV in the germline V gene (reference sequence). V dropped 6 bases and J dropped 4; count of bases not matched to a gene: 4. This CDR3 has 14 residues. The CDR3 reads CASSGTGGRYEQYF. Here the CDR3 DNA reads TGTGCCAGCAGCGGGACAGGGGGCCGGTACGAGCAGTACTTC.

The chain is built from TRBV12-5 and TRBJ1-4; D gene ambiguous. The CDR3 spans 15 residues. Trimming pared 1 base from V and 8 bases from J, leaving 14 bases between. CDR1 and CDR2 from the germline V gene are LGHNT and FRNRAP. DNA for the CDR3: TGTGCTAGTGGTTTGGGGGCCTCCCTCGGGGAAAAACTGTTTTTT. Protein: CASGLGASLGEKLFF.

The V call is TRBV12-3 or TRBV12-4, the J call TRBJ1-2, with 7 positions matching TRBD1. The ends lost 5 bases at V and 6 bases at J; junction bases unmatched: 6. The CDR3 is 13 residues long. CDR3 loop: CASSRRTGDGYTF. The CDR3 coding sequence is TGTGCCAGCAGTCGACGGACAGGCGATGGCTACACCTTC.